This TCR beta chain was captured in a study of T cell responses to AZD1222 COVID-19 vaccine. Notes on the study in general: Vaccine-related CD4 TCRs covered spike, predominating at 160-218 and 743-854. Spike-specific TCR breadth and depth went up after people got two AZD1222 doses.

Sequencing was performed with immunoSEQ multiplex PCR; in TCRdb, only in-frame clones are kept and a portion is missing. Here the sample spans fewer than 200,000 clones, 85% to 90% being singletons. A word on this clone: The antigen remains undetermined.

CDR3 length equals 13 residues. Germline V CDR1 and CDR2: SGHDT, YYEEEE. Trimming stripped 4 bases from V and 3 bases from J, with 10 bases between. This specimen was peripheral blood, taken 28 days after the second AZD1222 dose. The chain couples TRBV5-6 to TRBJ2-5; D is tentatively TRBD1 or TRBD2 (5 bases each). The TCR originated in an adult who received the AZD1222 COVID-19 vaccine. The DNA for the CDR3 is TGTGCCAGCAGCGGGACGGATAAAGAGACCCAGTACTTC. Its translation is CASSGTDKETQYF.